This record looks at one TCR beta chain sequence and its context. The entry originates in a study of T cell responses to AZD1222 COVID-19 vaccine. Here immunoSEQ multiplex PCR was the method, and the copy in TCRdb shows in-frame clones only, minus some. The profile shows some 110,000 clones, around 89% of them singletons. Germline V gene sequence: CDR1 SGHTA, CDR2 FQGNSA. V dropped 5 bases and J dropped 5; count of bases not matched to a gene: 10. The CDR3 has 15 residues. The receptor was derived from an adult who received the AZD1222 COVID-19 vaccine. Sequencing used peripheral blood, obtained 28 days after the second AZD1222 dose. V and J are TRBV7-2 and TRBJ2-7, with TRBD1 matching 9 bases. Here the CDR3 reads CASSGAGTGSHEQYF. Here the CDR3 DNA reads TGTGCCAGCAGCGGAGCCGGGACAGGGAGCCACGAGCAGTACTTC.